This T cell receptor beta chain was identified in a study of blood T cell repertoires in COVID-19. Overall study: Acute and convalescent COVID-19 samples came from the United States, Italy and Spain. Nucleic acid was either cDNA or gDNA, and it came from T cells, B-cell-depleted T cells, or PBMCs.

Authors' methods: The assay estimated nucleated cells by amplifying reference gene primers. TCRdb's table, derived via immunoSEQ multiplex PCR, lists solely in-frame clones and lacks some. V and J calls plus clone size are reproduced from that table; the DNA served to infer D and trimming. The data show some 58,000 clones, approximately 89% seen once. Germline V gene data show CDR1 as MNHEY and CDR2 as SVGAGI. Deletions cut 8 bases from V and 1 base from J, with 17 bases between. The CDR3 length is 15 residues. Sequencing was performed on peripheral blood. The origin of this receptor is a human donor in a cohort sampled during active COVID-19. J is TRBJ1-1 and V is TRBV6-5; D possibly corresponds to TRBD1 (5 bases). CDR3 nucleotide sequence: TGTGCCAGCCGGACGGGGGGAGATCAGAACACTGAAGCTTTCTTT. It translates to CASRTGGDQNTEAFF.